The next 12 T cell receptor beta chains were all read from a single sample in a study of shared clonotypes between healthy human individuals. Profiling relied on immunoSEQ multiplex PCR, and the TCRdb table lists in-frame clones only, not all of them. This table has approximately 620,000 clones, almost 97% appearing once. Sequenced: naive CD4+ T cells sorted from blood. Subset meaning: CD45RA+ positively selected. These receptors were collected from a woman in her thirties in good health.

The chain recombines TRBV4-1 with TRBJ2-1, with a tentative D call TRBD1 (5 bases). Trimming cost V 4 bases and J 1 base, with 11 bases left between them. The V gene's germline CDR1 is MGHRA and CDR2 YSYEKL. This CDR3 spans 15 amino acids. CDR3 region: CASSLLGVSYNEQFF. The DNA for the CDR3 is TGCGCCAGCAGCCTCCTAGGGGTGTCCTACAATGAGCAGTTCTTC.

About this clone itself: Distinct nucleotide sequences in the sample also encode this CDR3. V usage is TRBV6-4 and J usage is TRBJ2-5; TRBD1 matches at 9 bases. Trimming cost V 4 bases and J 5 bases; bases outside gene matches: 2. Per germline, CDR1 MRHNA and CDR2 SNTAGT. The CDR3 extends over 13 amino acids. This CDR3 is CASSGDRGETQYF. The CDR3 coding sequence is TGTGCCAGCAGTGGAGACAGGGGGGAGACCCAGTACTTC.

This chain uses TRBV6-6 with TRBJ1-6, with D possibly TRBD1 on 5 matching bases. From germline, CDR1 is MNHNY and CDR2 SVGAGI (reference sequence). This CDR3 region has 12 residues. The V gene lost 6 bases and the J gene lost 12 bases, with 12 bases spanning the gap. The CDR3 loop is CASRSFQGPLHF. In DNA form, the CDR3 reads TGTGCCAGCAGAAGTTTTCAGGGACCCCTCCACTTT.

The chain is built from TRBV18 and TRBJ2-2; tentatively, D is TRBD2 (6 bases). The germline V gene has CDR1 KGHSH and CDR2 LQKENI. Trimming left V 6 bases short and J 3 bases short, with 17 bases between. This CDR3 contains 16 residues. The chain's CDR3 is CASSSLLEGDTGELFF. The CDR3 nucleotides are TGTGCCAGCTCGTCCCTTTTGGAGGGAGACACCGGGGAGCTGTTTTTT.

This chain uses TRBV7-2 with TRBJ2-7; no reliable D call. The CDR3 sequence is 14 residues long. Germline CDR1 SGHTA, CDR2 FQGNSA. The V end lost 5 bases, the J end lost 7 bases, and 18 bases lay between the germline ends. The CDR3 loop is CASSPILGAREQYF. In DNA form, the CDR3 reads TGTGCCAGCAGCCCAATTTTGGGCGCACGAGAGCAGTACTTC.

This sequence joins TRBV6-1 and TRBJ1-5; unclear D gene. Germline assignment: CDR1 MNHNS and CDR2 SASEGT. The V and J ends lost 4 bases and 1 base respectively, with 5 bases between them. The CDR3 extends over 13 amino acids. This CDR3 is CASSARSNQPQHF. CDR3 nucleotides: TGTGCCAGCAGTGCACGCAGCAATCAGCCCCAGCATTTT.

V is TRBV19 and J is TRBJ2-1, with 10 bases aligning to TRBD2. The ends lost 3 bases at V and 6 bases at J; junction bases unmatched: 11. The CDR3 totals 17 residues. The germline gives CDR1 LNHDA, CDR2 SQIVND (reference sequence). The CDR3 DNA sequence: TGTGCCAGTAGTATGAGGACTAGCGGCCCTAAAGGCAATGAGCAGTTCTTC. This encodes CASSMRTSGPKGNEQFF.

This clone was observed a single time. The rearrangement uses TRBV4-1 and TRBJ1-1; 7 bases map to TRBD1. Per germline, CDR1 MGHRA and CDR2 YSYEKL. Losses at the gene ends were 4 bases for V and 1 base for J; bases not matched to a gene: 9. The CDR3 covers 16 residues. CDR3 in amino acids: CASSPYDRAENTEAFF. Here the CDR3 DNA reads TGCGCCAGCAGCCCTTATGACAGGGCTGAGAACACTGAAGCTTTCTTT.

V gene TRBV28 combines with J gene TRBJ1-1; D gene ambiguous. Germline V gene sequence: CDR1 MDHEN, CDR2 SYDVKM. V was clipped by 5 bases and J by 0 bases, with 16 bases between them. This CDR3 spans 16 amino acids. In DNA, the CDR3 is TGTGCCAGCAGTCTATCAGTCCAGAACATGAACACTGAAGCTTTCTTT. Protein product: CASSLSVQNMNTEAFF.

The V call is TRBV27, the J call TRBJ2-2; D gene uncertain. CDR3 length equals 14 residues. Germline assignment: CDR1 MNHEY and CDR2 SMNVEV (reference sequence). The V end was cut by 2 bases, the J end by 3 bases, with 7 bases between. The CDR3 DNA is TGTGCCAGCAGTTTACGGATATACACCGGGGAGCTGTTTTTT. Translated: CASSLRIYTGELFF.

The gene calls are TRBV10-2 and TRBJ2-1; TRBD2 matches 12 bases. Looked up from germline, CDR1 is WSHSY and CDR2 is SAAADI. This CDR3 is built from 14 residues. V lost 7 bases, J lost 9 bases, and 7 bases stayed unmatched. The CDR3 protein is CASTDRLAGAEQFF. The DNA for the CDR3 is TGCGCCAGCACGGACAGACTAGCGGGAGCTGAGCAGTTCTTC.

The gene calls are TRBV6-5 and TRBJ2-1, with TRBD2 identical over 9 bases. Per the germline V gene, CDR1 is MNHEY and CDR2 is SVGAGI. V lost 5 bases to trimming and J lost 7 bases; unmatched junction nucleotides: 6. This CDR3 contains 14 residues. For the CDR3, the DNA is TGTGCCAGCAGTCCGCGGGAGGGCCGGAATGAGCAGTTCTTC. Its protein product is CASSPREGRNEQFF.